Shown below are 17 T cell receptor beta chains from a single sample sequenced in a study of blood T cell repertoires in COVID-19. Method: immunoSEQ multiplex PCR; TCRdb's copy keeps in-frame clones and lacks some. The data contain around 140,000 clones, about 86% of them singletons. Material for sequencing was PBMCs or T cells enriched from blood (not recorded which). The receptor source for this set is a man in his forties with acute COVID-19.

The chain is built from TRBV28 and TRBJ1-5; D might be TRBD1 (6 bases). V lost 5 bases and J 1 base, leaving 15 bases between the germline ends. The CDR3 runs to 16 residues. The germline V gene has CDR1 MDHEN and CDR2 SYDVKM. CDR3 DNA: TGTGCCAGCAGTCCTGAACAGGGTCGGAGCAATCAGCCCCAGCATTTT. It translates to CASSPEQGRSNQPQHF. The entire variable domain, with the rest obtained from reference TRBV28 and TRBJ1-5, is as follows: DVKVTQSSRYLVKRTGEKVFLECVQDMDHENMFWYRQDPGLGLRLIYFSYDVKMKEKGDIPEGYSVSREKKERFSLILESASTNQTSMYLCASSPEQGRSNQPQHFGDGTRLSIL.

This sequence joins TRBV11-1 and TRBJ2-2, with D possibly matching TRBD1 (5 bases). Germline loops: CDR1 SGHAT, CDR2 FQDESV (reference sequence). The CDR3 consists of 16 residues. Between the trimmed V and J ends, which lost 4 bases and 4 bases, there was a span of 16 bases. CDR3 sequence (DNA): TGTGCCAGCAGCTCTAAAATAGGGGTAGTCACCGGGGAGCTGTTTTTT. Translating gives CASSSKIGVVTGELFF.

V gene TRBV29-1 combines with J gene TRBJ2-1; no firm D call. Trimming took off 6 bases at V and 2 bases at J, with 5 bases between the two ends. The CDR3 is 11 residues long. Germline values: CDR1 SQVTM, CDR2 ANQGSEA. The CDR3 coding sequence is TGCAGCGTCCGTACCTACAATGAGCAGTTCTTC. It is translated as CSVRTYNEQFF.

The J gene is TRBJ2-1, the V gene TRBV19; TRBD2 matches at 7 bases. Trimming at V came to 3 bases and at J to 10 bases, leaving 6 bases not matched to a gene. This CDR3 has 13 amino acids. Germline V gene data show CDR1 as LNHDA and CDR2 as SQIVND (reference sequence). The CDR3 sequence: CASSIGERGEQFF. The CDR3 region has the DNA TGTGCCAGTAGTATTGGAGAGCGGGGCGAGCAGTTCTTC.

The chain has TRBV4-2 and TRBJ1-1; D call uncertain. There are 14 residues in the CDR3. Germline V lookup: CDR1 LGHNA, CDR2 YNFKEQ. The germline V and J ends were trimmed by 1 base and 1 base, with 7 bases remaining between them. The CDR3 loop is CASSQGRENTEAFF. CDR3 nucleotides: TGTGCCAGCAGCCAAGGTCGGGAGAACACTGAAGCTTTCTTT.

The chain employs TRBV18 and TRBJ2-5; 10 bases are a match to TRBD2. Losses at the gene ends were 2 bases for V and 5 bases for J; bases not matched to a gene: 2. CDR3 length: 14 amino acids. Germline V gene data show CDR1 as KGHSH and CDR2 as LQKENI. CDR3 DNA: TGTGCCAGCTCACCAACACTAGCGGGGGAGACCCAGTACTTC. This encodes CASSPTLAGETQYF.

The rearrangement uses TRBV30 and TRBJ2-2; TRBD1 might be the D (6 bases). The CDR3 sequence is 15 residues long. Germline values: CDR1 GTSNPN, CDR2 SVGIG (reference sequence). V was trimmed by 2 bases and J by 4 bases, leaving 14 bases between them. CDR3 sequence reads: CAWSLLDRSTGELFF. The CDR3 bases are TGTGCCTGGAGTCTCTTAGACAGGTCCACCGGGGAGCTGTTTTTT. Full variable domain (missing parts from reference TRBV30 and TRBJ2-2): SQTIHQWPATLVQPVGSPLSLECTVEGTSNPNLYWYRQAAGRGLQLLFYSVGIGQISSEVPQNLSASRPQDRQFILSSKKLLLSDSGFYLCAWSLLDRSTGELFFGEGSRLTVL.

The rearrangement joins TRBV19 to TRBJ1-1; D may be TRBD1 (5 bases). Germline assignment: CDR1 LNHDA and CDR2 SQIVND (reference sequence). CDR3 size: 14 residues. Trimming pared 7 bases from V and 1 base from J, leaving 13 bases between. The CDR3 DNA sequence: TGTGCCAGTACCGACGGGGGGACGAACACTGAAGCTTTCTTT. Translating it yields CASTDGGTNTEAFF.

The chain has TRBV27 and TRBJ1-1, with TRBD1 matching over 7 bases. The J segment lost 7 bases and the V segment lost 3 bases, leaving 5 bases of the junction unmatched. CDR3 length equals 13 residues. Germline V gives CDR1 MNHEY, CDR2 SMNVEV (reference sequence). The CDR3 DNA reads TGTGCCAGCAGTTTGACAGGGCGAGGTGAAGCTTTCTTT. Protein product: CASSLTGRGEAFF.

The rearrangement joins TRBV5-6 to TRBJ2-3; D remains ambiguous. Per germline, CDR1 SGHDT and CDR2 YYEEEE. The V end was cut by 4 bases, the J end by 6 bases, with 15 bases between. The CDR3 totals 14 residues. The CDR3 region has the DNA TGTGCCAGCAGCCGATGGGCGCGAACGGATACGCAGTATTTT. Protein: CASSRWARTDTQYF.

This clone appeared once. The CDR3 DNA sequence: TGTGCCAGCAGCCAAGATGGAGGGCAACCCCAGCATTTT. It is translated as CASSQDGGQPQHF. The chain recombines TRBV3-1 (or the pseudogene TRBV3-2) with TRBJ1-5; D uncertain. The V and J ends lost 0 bases and 10 bases respectively, with 10 bases between them. CDR3 length equals 13 residues. Per germline, CDR1 LGHDT and CDR2 YNNKEL (reference sequence).

The V and J genes are TRBV5-1 and TRBJ2-3; TRBD2 matches at 7 bases. CDR3 length equals 16 residues. CDR1 and CDR2 (germline): SGHRS, YFSETQ. V lost 1 base, J lost 5 bases, and 10 bases stayed unmatched. The CDR3 nucleotides read TGCGCCAGCAGCTTGATGATAGCGGGCCCAGAAGATACGCAGTATTTT. Protein sequence: CASSLMIAGPEDTQYF.

The chain employs TRBV11-1 and TRBJ2-7, with 8 bases that match TRBD1. This CDR3 is 18 amino acids long. The germline CDR1 and CDR2 sequences are SGHAT and FQDESV (reference sequence). V was pared by 4 bases and J by 3 bases, with 17 bases of the junction left unmatched. CDR3: CASSSAAGGTGLFYEQYF. DNA for the CDR3: TGTGCCAGCAGCTCAGCGGCAGGGGGCACCGGGCTATTCTACGAGCAGTACTTC.

Many counts were recorded for this clone. The rearrangement links TRBV27 to TRBJ2-7, with 7 bases fitting TRBD1. The germline gives CDR1 MNHEY, CDR2 SMNVEV (reference sequence). This CDR3 comprises 16 residues. The trim removed 4 bases at V and 5 bases at J, leaving 14 bases unmatched. The CDR3 is CASSSYSPTGINEQYF. The DNA of the CDR3 is TGTGCCAGCAGTTCATACTCTCCGACAGGGATCAACGAGCAGTACTTC.

The chain employs TRBV3-1 (or the pseudogene TRBV3-2) and TRBJ2-1; the match to TRBD2 covers 8 bases. This CDR3 is 15 amino acids long. Trimming at V came to 4 bases and at J to 3 bases, leaving 5 bases not matched to a gene. Germline V gene sequence: CDR1 LGHDT, CDR2 YNNKEL (reference sequence). The CDR3 here is CASSLRAGGYNEQFF. CDR3 DNA: TGTGCCAGCAGCCTGCGGGCGGGGGGCTACAATGAGCAGTTCTTC.

The V call is TRBV19, the J call TRBJ1-5; possible D gene TRBD1, 6 bases. This CDR3 has 16 amino acids. Germline CDR1 LNHDA, CDR2 SQIVND (reference sequence). V dropped 2 bases and J dropped 10 bases, with 21 bases sitting between them. CDR3 in amino acids: CASSITGEPTGSPQHF. The DNA of the CDR3 is TGTGCCAGTAGTATAACTGGGGAACCCACAGGGAGCCCCCAGCATTTT.

The chain employs TRBV30 and TRBJ2-1, with TRBD1 matching over 7 bases. V was clipped by 2 bases and J by 5 bases; unmatched bases: 3. There are 13 residues in the CDR3. Germline assignment: CDR1 GTSNPN and CDR2 SVGIG (reference sequence). For the CDR3, the DNA is TGTGCCTGGAGTAAAGGGGGCCACAATGAGCAGTTCTTC. Residues: CAWSKGGHNEQFF.